One and the same sample provided the 26 T cell receptor beta chains below, sequenced in a study of T cells in women clearing cervical HPV infection. Sequenced by immunoSEQ multiplex PCR; TCRdb stores in-frame clones only, minus some. The sample has 28,000 or so clones. Sequenced input: blood buffy coat. The receptor source for this set is a woman aged 18 to 75 with a cervical HPV16 infection that either progressed to CIN3+ or cleared (not recorded which).

Turning to this clone: A junction end diverges from the germline sequence, so it may reflect a read error. The read finishes 3 residues shy of the CDR3 end, and the germline J gene is used to complete it. This sample also contains other DNA sequences that code for the same CDR3. The chain employs TRBV5-1 and TRBJ1-2; TRBD1 agrees at 9 bases. The length of the CDR3 is 14 residues. Germline V gene lookup returns CDR1 SGHRS and CDR2 YFSETQ. The chain's CDR3 is CASSSGQGNYGYTF. Incomplete CDR3 DNA: TGCGCCAGCAGCTCGGGACAGGGTAACTATGGT. The full variable domain, rest sourced from reference TRBV5-1 and TRBJ1-2, is KAGVTQTPRYLIKTRGQQVTLSCSPISGHRSVSWYQQTPGQGLQFLFEYFSETQRNKGNFPGRFSGRQFSNSRSEMNVSTLELGDSALYLCASSSGQGNYGYTFGSGTRLTVV.

On this clone: The sequenced fragment ends 3 residues before the CDR3 boundary, so the rest is inferred from the germline J gene. This chain connects TRBV5-1 to TRBJ2-5; 12 bases fit TRBD2. Germline loops: CDR1 SGHRS, CDR2 YFSETQ. Germline trimming cut 3 bases from V and 3 bases from J; bases unmatched to any gene: 6. This CDR3 has 16 residues. Partial CDR3 DNA: TGCGCCAGCAGCTCAGTGACTAGCGGGAGTAAAGAGACC. Protein product: CASSSVTSGSKET. The CDR3 reads in full as CASSSVTSGSKETQYF.

This clone is called medium-sized based on its frequency. The read terminates 3 residues ahead of where the CDR3 ends, so the germline J gene completes it. The chain uses TRBV10-3 and TRBJ1-2; TRBD1 agrees at 7 bases. CDR3 length equals 15 residues. The germline gives CDR1 ENHRY, CDR2 SYGVKD. V shed 5 bases, J shed 3 bases, and the junction held 9 bases outside the gene matches. CDR3 DNA, as far as it was read: TGTGCCATCAGTAATAGGGACAGAGGGGACTATGGC. Protein: CAISNRDRGDYG. The full CDR3 protein reads CAISNRDRGDYGYTF.

Points on this clone: Coverage ceases 3 residues before the CDR3 finishes, and the germline J gene fills in the end. The chain recombines TRBV20-1 with TRBJ2-5; 9 bases align to TRBD1. Germline CDR1 DFQATT, CDR2 SNEGSKA (reference sequence). V was clipped by 0 bases and J by 4 bases; unmatched bases: 9. This CDR3 contains 16 residues. The CDR3 DNA, read in part, is TGCAGTGCTAGAGATGAAGGGACAGGGAGCGGAGAGACC. It codes for CSARDEGTGSGET. The full CDR3 protein is CSARDEGTGSGETQYF.

As to this clone: The read gets to within 3 residues of the CDR3 end, and the germline J gene fills in the rest. The chain links TRBV14 to TRBJ2-4; D possibly corresponds to TRBD2 (6 bases). Germline lookup yields CDR1 SGHDN and CDR2 FVKESK. This CDR3 is built from 13 residues. The CDR3 loop is CASSQGGVSGQYF. The DNA read from the CDR3 is TGTGCCAGCAGCCAAGGGGGGGTTTCCGGT.

Worth noting for this clone: The read falls 3 residues short of the CDR3 end, and the missing part is taken from the germline J gene. The chain employs TRBV11-2 and TRBJ1-5; the match to TRBD1 covers 7 bases. This CDR3 region has 15 residues. J gave up 8 bases and V 5 bases, and 12 bases lay outside the gene matches. Germline CDR1 SGHAT, CDR2 FQNNGV. CDR3 in amino acids: CASSLQGRAWEPQHF. Incomplete CDR3 DNA: TGTGCCAGCAGCCTACAGGGGAGGGCCTGGGAGCCC.

A note on this clone: The read terminates 3 residues before the CDR3 end, so the remaining end is supplied by the germline J gene. The chain carries TRBV30 and TRBJ2-2; 8 positions match TRBD2. The CDR3 spans 13 residues. The J segment lost 4 bases and the V segment lost 4 bases, leaving 2 bases of the junction unmatched. Germline-derived CDR1 and CDR2 are GTSNPN and SVGIG (reference sequence). The CDR3 bases that were read are TGTGCCTGGAAAGGGACTAGCACCGGGGAG. Protein product: CAWKGTSTGE. The whole CDR3 protein reads CAWKGTSTGELFF.

About this clone itself: The DNA ends 3 residues before the CDR3 does, and the rest of the CDR3 is filled in from the germline J gene. The rearrangement joins TRBV7-7 to TRBJ1-1, with D perhaps TRBD1 (5 bases). The germline V gene has CDR1 SSHAT and CDR2 FNYEAQ (reference sequence). V lost 0 bases and J lost 1, with 6 bases in between. There are 14 residues in the CDR3. The CDR3 region is CASSLAGGNTEAFF. CDR3 DNA (partial): TGTGCCAGCAGCTTAGCGGGGGGGAACACTGAA.

About this clone: The CDR3 end falls 3 residues outside the read, so it is completed with the germline J gene. The gene calls are TRBV28 and TRBJ2-3, with D unresolved. This CDR3 is 13 amino acids long. Looked up from germline, CDR1 is MDHEN and CDR2 is SYDVKM. The V end was cut by 7 bases, the J end by 6 bases, with 14 bases between. The CDR3 bases that were read are TGTGCCAGCAATAAACGGAGCGAGGATACG. Protein product: CASNKRSEDT. The whole CDR3 region reads CASNKRSEDTQYF.

Note on this clone: The CDR3 is cut off 3 residues early in the read; its end comes from the germline J gene. The chain uses TRBV18 and TRBJ2-4; no clear D. Germline loops: CDR1 KGHSH, CDR2 LQKENI. This CDR3 is 13 amino acids long. CDR3 residues: CASSPKGSHGQYF. CDR3 DNA, as far as it was read: TGTGCCAGCTCACCAAAGGGTTCCCATGGT. The complete variable domain, with remaining parts taken from reference TRBV18 and TRBJ2-4, reads NAGVMQNPRHLVRRRGQEARLRCSPMKGHSHVYWYRQLPEEGLKFMVYLQKENIIDESGMPKERFSAEFPKEGPSILRIQQVVRGDSAAYFCASSPKGSHGQYFGAGTRLSVL.

Of note for this clone: The sequenced fragment ends 3 residues before the CDR3 boundary, so the rest is inferred from the germline J gene. The chain has TRBV7-3 and TRBJ2-3; D is undetermined. The CDR3 extends over 11 amino acids. The ends were cut back, 6 bases at V and 6 bases at J, with 7 bases in the middle. Germline V gives CDR1 SGHTA, CDR2 FQGTGA. CDR3: CASRFRDTQYF. Incomplete CDR3 DNA: TGTGCCAGCAGGTTCCGGGATACG. Drawing the rest from reference TRBV7-3 and TRBJ2-3, the complete variable domain is GAGVSQTPSNKVTEKGKYVELRCDPISGHTALYWYRQSLGQGPEFLIYFQGTGAADDSGLPNDRFFAVRPEGSVSTLKIQRTERGDSAVYLCASRFRDTQYFGPGTRLTVL.

As for this clone: The missing CDR3 end, 3 residues past where the read stops, is filled in from the germline J gene. The rearrangement joins TRBV20-1 to TRBJ2-3, with 10 bases identical to TRBD2. The germline gives CDR1 DFQATT, CDR2 SNEGSKA (reference sequence). The CDR3 extends over 14 amino acids. J lost 4 bases, V lost 8 bases, and 9 bases had no gene match. The CDR3 here is CSLIGLAGADTQYF. The CDR3 bases that were read are TGCAGTCTTATCGGCCTAGCGGGAGCAGATACG.

To note about this clone: The read finishes 3 residues shy of the CDR3 end, and the germline J gene is used to complete it. V is TRBV2 and J is TRBJ1-2, with 8 bases that match TRBD1. This CDR3 contains 14 residues. Germline values: CDR1 SNHLY, CDR2 FYNNEI. The CDR3 DNA, read in part, is TGTGCCAGCCCCCCGCCCGCAGGGGGCGACGGC. Its translation: CASPPPAGGDG. The complete CDR3 sequence is CASPPPAGGDGYTF.

As to this clone: The missing CDR3 end, 3 residues past where the read stops, is filled in from the germline J gene. This chain uses TRBV19 with TRBJ1-2, with 7 bases fitting TRBD1. CDR3 length: 16 amino acids. Germline CDR1 and CDR2: LNHDA and SQIVND (reference sequence). CDR3 amino acids: CASSPTTSTGFYDYTF. CDR3 DNA (partial): TGTGCCAGTAGCCCTACGACCTCGACAGGGTTCTACGAC.

About this clone itself: The read ends 3 residues shy of where the CDR3 ends; the end is completed using the germline J gene. The chain uses TRBV19 and TRBJ2-1; D remains ambiguous. The CDR3 spans 11 residues. V was cut by 3 bases and J by 8 bases, with 5 bases left in between. In germline, CDR1 is LNHDA, CDR2 SQIVND (reference sequence). The covered CDR3 bases are TGTGCCAGTAGTATTAGGGATGAG. It codes for CASSIRDE. The CDR3 reads in full as CASSIRDEQFF.

Points on this clone: The CDR3 is cut off 3 residues early in the read; its end comes from the germline J gene. The chain is built from TRBV7-2 and TRBJ1-1; D not certain. CDR3 length: 13 amino acids. Germline loops: CDR1 SGHTA, CDR2 FQGNSA. This chain's CDR3 is CASSFPQEIEAFF. CDR3 DNA, as far as it was read: TGTGCCAGCAGCTTCCCCCAGGAGATCGAA.

Concerning this clone itself: The CDR3 end lies 3 residues beyond the end of the read and is filled in from the germline J gene. V and J are TRBV7-2 and TRBJ2-5; D may be TRBD1 (7 bases). The CDR3 contains 15 residues. Germline V gene lookup returns CDR1 SGHTA and CDR2 FQGNSA. Trimming shortened V by 4 bases and J by 7 bases, and 19 bases separated the two germline ends. The sequenced part of the CDR3 DNA is TGTGCCAGCAGCTCGACGGGACAGCGGCGGGGGACC. Its translation: CASSSTGQRRGT. The CDR3 in full is CASSSTGQRRGTQYF.

With regard to this clone: The CDR3 extends 3 residues past the end of the read, so its final part is completed from the germline J gene. The V and J genes are TRBV18 and TRBJ1-5; 7 bases are a match to TRBD1. J was trimmed by 1 base and V by 3 bases; bases with no gene match: 6. The CDR3 loop spans 16 amino acids. Germline CDR1 reads KGHSH; CDR2 reads LQKENI. This CDR3 reads CASSPGTDTSNQPQHF. The sequenced CDR3 bases are TGTGCCAGCTCACCTGGGACAGACACGAGCAATCAGCCC.

Regarding this clone: The sequenced fragment ends 3 residues before the CDR3 boundary, so the rest is inferred from the germline J gene. The chain carries TRBV6-2 or TRBV6-3 and TRBJ2-4, with 11 bases aligning to TRBD2. Germline V lookup: CDR1 MNHEY, CDR2 SVGEGT. J was trimmed by 4 bases and V by 11 bases; bases with no gene match: 7. The CDR3 consists of 14 residues. The CDR3 DNA, read in part, is TGTGCCGCCGGGGGACTAGCGGATAAAAACATT. This codes for CAAGGLADKNI. In full, the CDR3 reads CAAGGLADKNIQYF.

About this clone: The read comes to an end 3 residues before the CDR3 does, leaving the germline J gene to fill in the end. The chain couples TRBV7-2 to TRBJ1-1, with TRBD1 matching over 10 bases. The CDR3 runs to 13 residues. Germline lookup yields CDR1 SGHTA and CDR2 FQGNSA. CDR3 DNA, as far as it was read: TGTGCCAGCCGTCCGACAGGGGGCGGGGAA. This codes for CASRPTGGGE. The full CDR3 reads CASRPTGGGEAFF.

In the case of this clone: The read terminates 3 residues before the CDR3 end, so the remaining end is supplied by the germline J gene. The same CDR3 also results from other DNA sequences found in this sample. The chain links TRBV11-2 to TRBJ1-2; TRBD1 is a possible D gene (5 bases). This CDR3 spans 15 amino acids. The V end was cut by 2 bases, the J end by 0 bases, with 10 bases between. Per the germline V gene, CDR1 is SGHAT and CDR2 is FQNNGV. Incomplete CDR3 DNA: TGTGCCAGCAGCTTAAATCAAGGGGCTAACTATGGC. This gives the protein CASSLNQGANYG. The complete CDR3 protein is CASSLNQGANYGYTF.

As concerns this clone: Sequencing ends 3 residues short of the CDR3 end; the germline J gene provides the rest. The gene calls are TRBV5-6 and TRBJ2-5, with TRBD2 matching 9 bases. V was clipped by 3 bases and J by 5 bases; unmatched bases: 5. Germline V gives CDR1 SGHDT, CDR2 YYEEEE. This CDR3 region has 14 residues. The DNA read from the CDR3 is TGTGCCAGCAGCTCCGGGACTAGCACCGAGACC. This encodes CASSSGTSTET. The CDR3 in full is CASSSGTSTETQYF. The complete variable domain, with remaining parts taken from reference TRBV5-6 and TRBJ2-5, reads DAGVTQSPTHLIKTRGQQVTLRCSPKSGHDTVSWYQQALGQGPQFIFQYYEEEERQRGNFPDRFSGHQFPNYSSELNVNALLLGDSALYLCASSSGTSTETQYFGPGTRLLVL.

With regard to this clone: The read finishes 3 residues shy of the CDR3 end, and the germline J gene is used to complete it. The sample contains more than one DNA sequence encoding this CDR3. The J gene is TRBJ2-2, the V gene TRBV7-6; D not certain. The V gene lost 0 bases and the J gene lost 7 bases, with 12 bases spanning the gap. From germline, CDR1 is SGHVS and CDR2 FNYEAQ. The CDR3 spans 15 residues. The chain's CDR3 is CASSLAHSLGGELFF. The covered CDR3 bases are TGTGCCAGCAGCTTAGCTCATAGCCTCGGCGGGGAG.

To note about this clone: Its ends do not fully match the called genes, so a read error is possible. The read ends 3 residues early relative to the CDR3; the germline J gene fills the gap. In the same sample, other DNA sequences code for this CDR3. This sequence joins TRBV7-2 and TRBJ1-3; weak D call: TRBD1 (5 bases). The length of the CDR3 is 15 residues. Germline CDR1 is SGHTA and CDR2 is FQGNSA. This CDR3 reads CASSLGGGAGNTIYF. The covered CDR3 bases are TGTGCCAGCAGCTTAGGGGGGGGAGCTGGAAACACT.

Worth noting for this clone: The read stops 3 residues short of the end of the CDR3; the missing end is completed from the germline J gene. The chain carries TRBV5-1 and TRBJ2-2; 8 nucleotides match TRBD2. This CDR3 region has 16 residues. Looked up from germline, CDR1 is SGHRS and CDR2 is YFSETQ. This CDR3 is CASSPTGGGSNSPLFF. The DNA read from the CDR3 is TGCGCCAGCAGCCCCACGGGAGGGGGAAGTAATTCACCG.

As to this clone: With the read ending 3 residues before the CDR3 end, the germline J gene is used to fill in that end. The chain has TRBV28 and TRBJ2-1; TRBD2 agrees at 11 bases. Germline V gene sequence: CDR1 MDHEN, CDR2 SYDVKM. V lost 4 bases, J lost 4 bases, and 6 bases stayed unmatched. This CDR3 contains 16 residues. CDR3: CASSSLLAGGYNEQFF. The CDR3 bases that were read are TGTGCCAGCAGTTCCCTTTTAGCGGGAGGGTACAATGAG. The whole variable domain, remainder taken from reference TRBV28 and TRBJ2-1, is DVKVTQSSRYLVKRTGEKVFLECVQDMDHENMFWYRQDPGLGLRLIYFSYDVKMKEKGDIPEGYSVSREKKERFSLILESASTNQTSMYLCASSSLLAGGYNEQFFGPGTRLTVL.